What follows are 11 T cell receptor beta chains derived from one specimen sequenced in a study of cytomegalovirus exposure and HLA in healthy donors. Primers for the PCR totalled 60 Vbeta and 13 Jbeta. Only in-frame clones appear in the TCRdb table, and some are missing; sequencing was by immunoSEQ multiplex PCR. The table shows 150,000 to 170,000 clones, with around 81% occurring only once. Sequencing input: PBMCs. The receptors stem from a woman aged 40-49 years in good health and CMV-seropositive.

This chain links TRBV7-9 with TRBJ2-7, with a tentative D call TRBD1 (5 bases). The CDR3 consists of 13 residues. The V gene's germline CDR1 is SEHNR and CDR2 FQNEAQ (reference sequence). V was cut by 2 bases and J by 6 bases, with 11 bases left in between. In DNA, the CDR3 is TGTGCCAGCAGCTTATCCAGGGTCTCCGAGCAGTACTTC. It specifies CASSLSRVSEQYF.

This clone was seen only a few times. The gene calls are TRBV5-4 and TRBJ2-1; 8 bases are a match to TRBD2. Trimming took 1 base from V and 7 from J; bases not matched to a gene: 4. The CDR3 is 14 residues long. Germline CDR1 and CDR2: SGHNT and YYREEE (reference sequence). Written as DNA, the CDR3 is TGTGCCAGCAGCTTGCGGGAGGGCCGTAATGAGCAGTTCTTC. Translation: CASSLREGRNEQFF.

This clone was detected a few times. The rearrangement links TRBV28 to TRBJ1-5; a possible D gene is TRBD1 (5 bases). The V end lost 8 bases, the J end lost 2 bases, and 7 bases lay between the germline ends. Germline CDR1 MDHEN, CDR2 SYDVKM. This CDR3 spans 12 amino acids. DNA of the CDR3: TGTGCCAGCGTAGGGGGCAATCAGCCCCAGCATTTT. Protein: CASVGGNQPQHF.

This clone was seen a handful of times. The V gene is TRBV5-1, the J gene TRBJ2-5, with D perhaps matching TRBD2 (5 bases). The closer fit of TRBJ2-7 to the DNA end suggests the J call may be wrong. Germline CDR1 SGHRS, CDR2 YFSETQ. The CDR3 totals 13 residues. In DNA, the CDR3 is TGCGCCAGCAGCTTGGTAGGAGCGGCCGAGCAGTACTTC. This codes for CASSLVGAAEQYF.

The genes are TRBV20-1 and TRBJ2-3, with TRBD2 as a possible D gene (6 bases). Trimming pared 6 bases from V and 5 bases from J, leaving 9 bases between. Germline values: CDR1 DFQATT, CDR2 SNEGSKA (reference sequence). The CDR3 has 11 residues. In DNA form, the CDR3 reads TGCAGTGCCGGACTACGAGATACGCAGTATTTT. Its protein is CSAGLRDTQYF.

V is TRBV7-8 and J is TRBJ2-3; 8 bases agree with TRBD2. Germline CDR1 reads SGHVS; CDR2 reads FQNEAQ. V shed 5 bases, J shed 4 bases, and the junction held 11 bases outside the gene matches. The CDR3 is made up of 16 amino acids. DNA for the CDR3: TGTGCCAGCAGCCTGCAGGGGAGCGGGAGCGCAGATACGCAGTATTTT. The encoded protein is CASSLQGSGSADTQYF.

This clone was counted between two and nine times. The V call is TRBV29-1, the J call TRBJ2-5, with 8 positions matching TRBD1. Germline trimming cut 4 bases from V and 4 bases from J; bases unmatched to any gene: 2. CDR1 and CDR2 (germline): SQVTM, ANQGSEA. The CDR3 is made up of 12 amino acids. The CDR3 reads CSVATGAETQYF. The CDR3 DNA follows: TGCAGCGTTGCGACAGGGGCAGAGACCCAGTACTTC.

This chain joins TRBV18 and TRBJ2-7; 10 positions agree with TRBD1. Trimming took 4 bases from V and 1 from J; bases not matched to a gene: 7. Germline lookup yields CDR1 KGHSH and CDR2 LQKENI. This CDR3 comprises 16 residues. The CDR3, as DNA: TGTGCCAGCTCACAGGGGACAGGGGATGGGTCCTACGAGCAGTACTTC. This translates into CASSQGTGDGSYEQYF. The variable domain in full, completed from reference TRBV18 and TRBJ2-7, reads NAGVMQNPRHLVRRRGQEARLRCSPMKGHSHVYWYRQLPEEGLKFMVYLQKENIIDESGMPKERFSAEFPKEGPSILRIQQVVRGDSAAYFCASSQGTGDGSYEQYFGPGTRLTVT.

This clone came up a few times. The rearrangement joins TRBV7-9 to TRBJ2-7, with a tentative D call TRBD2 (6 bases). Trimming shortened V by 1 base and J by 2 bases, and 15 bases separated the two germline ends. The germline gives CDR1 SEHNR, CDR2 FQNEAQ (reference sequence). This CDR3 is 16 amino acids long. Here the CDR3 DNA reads TGTGCCAGCAGCTTAGGGGTTACGGGGGTTACCTACGAGCAGTACTTC. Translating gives CASSLGVTGVTYEQYF.

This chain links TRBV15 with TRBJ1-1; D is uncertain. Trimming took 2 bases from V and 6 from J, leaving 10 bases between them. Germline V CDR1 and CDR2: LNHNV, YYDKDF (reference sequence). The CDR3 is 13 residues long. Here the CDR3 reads CATSRPSSPEAFF. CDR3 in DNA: TGTGCCACCAGCAGACCCTCTAGTCCTGAAGCTTTCTTT.

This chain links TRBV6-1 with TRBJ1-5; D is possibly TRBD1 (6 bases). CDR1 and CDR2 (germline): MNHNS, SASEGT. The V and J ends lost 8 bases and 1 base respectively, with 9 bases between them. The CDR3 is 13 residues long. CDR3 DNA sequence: TGTGCCAGCCAGGACAGAAGCAATCAGCCCCAGCATTTT. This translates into CASQDRSNQPQHF.